The rows below give T cell receptor beta chains drawn from one sample of a study of CD8 T cells in Susac syndrome. TCRdb itself ran the immunoSEQ multiplex PCR reads through MiXCR, one entry per CDR3 protein. Among about 200,000 distinct CDR3 sequences listed, roughly 94% were seen once. The specimen was CD4+ T cells from PBMCs. These receptors were collected from a human donor in good health. Both conserved end residues are part of each CDR3. The D gene is left open where the match is weak. Size tells how often a clone was seen (once, few, many) or the class of an expanded clone, and some rows leave it out.

cdr3_nt: TGTGCCAGCAGTAACCCGAGCTCTGGGGCCAACGTCCTGACTTTC; cdr3_aa: CASSNPSSGANVLTF; j_call: TRBJ2-6; v_call: TRBV7-3; cdr3_length: 15; clone_size: -; d_call: -
cdr3_nt: TGTGCCAGCAGCTTCACGACAGGGCGGGACGAGCAGTACTTC; cdr3_aa: CASSFTTGRDEQYF; j_call: TRBJ2-7; v_call: TRBV12-3/TRBV12-4; cdr3_length: 14; clone_size: -; d_call: TRBD1
cdr3_nt: TGTGCCAGCAGCCAAGGTTCTGTGTCCAAAAACATTCAGTACTTC; cdr3_aa: CASSQGSVSKNIQYF; j_call: TRBJ2-4; v_call: TRBV3-1; cdr3_length: 15; clone_size: -; d_call: -
cdr3_nt: TGTGCCAGCAGACCGGGACAGGGTAAAGGCGAGCAGTACTTC; cdr3_aa: CASRPGQGKGEQYF; j_call: TRBJ2-7; v_call: TRBV12-3/TRBV12-4; cdr3_length: 14; clone_size: -; d_call: TRBD1
cdr3_nt: TGTGCCAGCAGCGCCGGACGGGAATTCCTCAATCAGCCCCAGCATTTT; cdr3_aa: CASSAGREFLNQPQHF; j_call: TRBJ1-5; v_call: TRBV5-6; cdr3_length: 16; clone_size: -; d_call: -
cdr3_nt: TGTGCCAGCAGCCAAGGGGCGGCTATGAACACTGAAGCTTTCTTT; cdr3_aa: CASSQGAAMNTEAFF; j_call: TRBJ1-1; v_call: TRBV3-1; cdr3_length: 15; clone_size: -; d_call: -
cdr3_nt: TGTGCCAGCTCACCATCCGAACAGGGGCCGGTTGGCATTCAGTACTTC; cdr3_aa: CASSPSEQGPVGIQYF; j_call: TRBJ2-4; v_call: TRBV18; cdr3_length: 16; clone_size: -; d_call: TRBD1
cdr3_nt: TGTGCCTGGAGTGGCGGGACTAGCCCAGACAATGAGCAGTTCTTC; cdr3_aa: CAWSGGTSPDNEQFF; j_call: TRBJ2-1; v_call: TRBV30; cdr3_length: 15; clone_size: -; d_call: TRBD2
cdr3_nt: TGCAGCGTTTTGAAATCGGGACAGGGAAAGGAGACCCAGTACTTC; cdr3_aa: CSVLKSGQGKETQYF; j_call: TRBJ2-5; v_call: TRBV29-1; cdr3_length: 15; clone_size: -; d_call: TRBD1
cdr3_nt: TGCAGTGCTCCGGGACAGCTGTTGAATGAGCAGTTCTTC; cdr3_aa: CSAPGQLLNEQFF; j_call: TRBJ2-1; v_call: TRBV20-1; cdr3_length: 13; clone_size: -; d_call: TRBD1
cdr3_nt: TGCGCCAGCATCGGTAACACTGAAGCTTTCTTT; cdr3_aa: CASIGNTEAFF; j_call: TRBJ1-1; v_call: TRBV5-1; cdr3_length: 11; clone_size: -; d_call: -
cdr3_nt: TGCAGTGCTACCCCCGGGGGGGGCGCGGACATTCAGTACTTC; cdr3_aa: CSATPGGGADIQYF; j_call: TRBJ2-4; v_call: TRBV20-1; cdr3_length: 14; clone_size: -; d_call: TRBD2
cdr3_nt: TGCAGCGTAAGTGGGGACAGCTTGAACACTGAAGCTTTCTTT; cdr3_aa: CSVSGDSLNTEAFF; j_call: TRBJ1-1; v_call: TRBV29-1; cdr3_length: 14; clone_size: -; d_call: TRBD1
cdr3_nt: TGCAGCGTTTCTCGCGGGTGGGCCTACGAGCAGTACTTC; cdr3_aa: CSVSRGWAYEQYF; j_call: TRBJ2-7; v_call: TRBV29-1; cdr3_length: 13; clone_size: -; d_call: -
cdr3_nt: TGCAGCGTTGTAGGACAGGGGGCTGGCGGGGAGCTGTTTTTT; cdr3_aa: CSVVGQGAGGELFF; j_call: TRBJ2-2; v_call: TRBV29-1; cdr3_length: 14; clone_size: -; d_call: TRBD1
cdr3_nt: TGTGCCAGCAGTTACCAGGGGCCATATGGCTACACCTTC; cdr3_aa: CASSYQGPYGYTF; j_call: TRBJ1-2; v_call: TRBV6-5; cdr3_length: 13; clone_size: -; d_call: -
cdr3_nt: TGTGCCTGGAGTTCAGCCGCCCGGGGCTACACCTTC; cdr3_aa: CAWSSAARGYTF; j_call: TRBJ1-2; v_call: TRBV30; cdr3_length: 12; clone_size: -; d_call: -
cdr3_nt: TGCGCCAGCAGGTCTGACAGGGTCAACGAGCAGTACTTC; cdr3_aa: CASRSDRVNEQYF; j_call: TRBJ2-7; v_call: TRBV4-1; cdr3_length: 13; clone_size: -; d_call: TRBD1
cdr3_nt: TGTGCCAGCATCCACAGTGCGGCCAAAAACATTCAGTACTTC; cdr3_aa: CASIHSAAKNIQYF; j_call: TRBJ2-4; v_call: TRBV6-1; cdr3_length: 14; clone_size: few; d_call: -
cdr3_nt: TGTGCCAGCAGTCAGACGGGAGGTGAAGAGACCCAGTACTTC; cdr3_aa: CASSQTGGEETQYF; j_call: TRBJ2-5; v_call: TRBV6-6; cdr3_length: 14; clone_size: -; d_call: TRBD2
cdr3_nt: TGTGCCAGCAGTGGGCCCTCGACAGGGCGCTATGGCTACACCTTC; cdr3_aa: CASSGPSTGRYGYTF; j_call: TRBJ1-2; v_call: TRBV2; cdr3_length: 15; clone_size: -; d_call: TRBD1
cdr3_nt: TGTGCCAGCAGCCCCCAACTTGGATCAGGGGAGCTGTTTTTT; cdr3_aa: CASSPQLGSGELFF; j_call: TRBJ2-2; v_call: TRBV7-3; cdr3_length: 14; clone_size: once; d_call: -
cdr3_nt: TGCAGTGCTAGAACTGGGGGCCTCCATGGCTACACCTTC; cdr3_aa: CSARTGGLHGYTF; j_call: TRBJ1-2; v_call: TRBV20-1; cdr3_length: 13; clone_size: -; d_call: -
cdr3_nt: TGTGCTAGCAGCTTTTCGGGGGGCGGCACAGATACGCAGTATTTT; cdr3_aa: CASSFSGGGTDTQYF; j_call: TRBJ2-3; v_call: TRBV7-7; cdr3_length: 15; clone_size: -; d_call: -
cdr3_nt: TGCAGCGTTGGGCCAACCTACGAGCAGTACTTC; cdr3_aa: CSVGPTYEQYF; j_call: TRBJ2-7; v_call: TRBV29-1; cdr3_length: 11; clone_size: -; d_call: -
cdr3_nt: TGCAGTGCTACCCTAATGGGGGGGGCGATCAATTCACCCCTCCACTTT; cdr3_aa: CSATLMGGAINSPLHF; j_call: TRBJ1-6; v_call: TRBV20-1; cdr3_length: 16; clone_size: -; d_call: -